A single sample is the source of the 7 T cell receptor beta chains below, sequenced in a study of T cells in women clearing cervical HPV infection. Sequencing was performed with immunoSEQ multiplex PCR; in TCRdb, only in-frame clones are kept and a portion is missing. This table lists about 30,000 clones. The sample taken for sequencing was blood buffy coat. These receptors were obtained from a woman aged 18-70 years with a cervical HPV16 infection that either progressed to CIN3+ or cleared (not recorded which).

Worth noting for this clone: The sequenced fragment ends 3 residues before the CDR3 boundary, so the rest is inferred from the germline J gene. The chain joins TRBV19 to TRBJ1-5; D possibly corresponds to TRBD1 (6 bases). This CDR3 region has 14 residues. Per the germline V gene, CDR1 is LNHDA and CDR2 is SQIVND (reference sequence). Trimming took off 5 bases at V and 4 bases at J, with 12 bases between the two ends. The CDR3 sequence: CASSDTGLNQPQHF. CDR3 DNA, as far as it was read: TGTGCCAGTAGTGACACAGGGCTGAATCAGCCC.

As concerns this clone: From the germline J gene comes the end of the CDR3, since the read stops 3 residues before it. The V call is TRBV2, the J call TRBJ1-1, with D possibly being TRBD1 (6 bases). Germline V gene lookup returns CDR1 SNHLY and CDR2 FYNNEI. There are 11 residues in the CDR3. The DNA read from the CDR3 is TGTGCCAGCAGCGAAACAGGGGAA. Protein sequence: CASSETGE. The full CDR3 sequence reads CASSETGEAFF.

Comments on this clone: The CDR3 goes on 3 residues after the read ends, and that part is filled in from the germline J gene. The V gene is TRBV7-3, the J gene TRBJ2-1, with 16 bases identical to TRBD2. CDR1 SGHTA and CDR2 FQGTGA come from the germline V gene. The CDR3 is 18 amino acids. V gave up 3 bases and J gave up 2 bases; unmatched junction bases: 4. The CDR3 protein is CASSFLGTSGGAYNEQFF. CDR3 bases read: TGTGCCAGCAGCTTCTTAGGGACTAGCGGGGGGGCCTACAATGAG.

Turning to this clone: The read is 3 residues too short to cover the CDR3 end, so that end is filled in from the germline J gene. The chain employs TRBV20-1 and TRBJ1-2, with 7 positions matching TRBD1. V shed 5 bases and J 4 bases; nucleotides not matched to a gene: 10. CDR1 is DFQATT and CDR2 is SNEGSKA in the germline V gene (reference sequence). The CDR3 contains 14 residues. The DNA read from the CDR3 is TGCAGTGCTTATGAGGGGGCGCGAAGCTATGGC. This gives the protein CSAYEGARSYG. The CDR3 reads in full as CSAYEGARSYGYTF.

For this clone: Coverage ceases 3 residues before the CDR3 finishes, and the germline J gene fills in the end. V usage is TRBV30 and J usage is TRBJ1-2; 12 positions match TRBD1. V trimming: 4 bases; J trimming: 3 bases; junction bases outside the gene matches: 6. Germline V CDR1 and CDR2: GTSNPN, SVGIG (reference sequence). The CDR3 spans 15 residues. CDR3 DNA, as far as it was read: TGTGCCTGGACCCCGGGGACAGGGGGCGACTATGGC. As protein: CAWTPGTGGDYG. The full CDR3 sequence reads CAWTPGTGGDYGYTF.

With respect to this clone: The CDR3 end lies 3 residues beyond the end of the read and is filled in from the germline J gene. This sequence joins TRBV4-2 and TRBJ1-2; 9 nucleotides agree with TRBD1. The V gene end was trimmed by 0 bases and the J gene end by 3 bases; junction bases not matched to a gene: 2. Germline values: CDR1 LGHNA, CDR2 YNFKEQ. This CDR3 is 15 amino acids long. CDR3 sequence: CASSQDRDRDYGYTF. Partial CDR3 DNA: TGTGCCAGCAGCCAAGATCGGGACAGGGACTATGGC.

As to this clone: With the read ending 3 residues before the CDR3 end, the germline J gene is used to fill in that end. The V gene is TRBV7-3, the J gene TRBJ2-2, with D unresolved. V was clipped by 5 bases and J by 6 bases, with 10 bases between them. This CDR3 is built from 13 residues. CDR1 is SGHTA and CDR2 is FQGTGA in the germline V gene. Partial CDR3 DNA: TGTGCCAGCAGCCCCACAAAGGCCGGGGAG. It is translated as CASSPTKAGE. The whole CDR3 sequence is CASSPTKAGELFF. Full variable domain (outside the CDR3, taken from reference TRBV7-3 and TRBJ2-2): GAGVSQTPSNKVTEKGKYVELRCDPISGHTALYWYRQSLGQGPEFLIYFQGTGAADDSGLPNDRFFAVRPEGSVSTLKIQRTERGDSAVYLCASSPTKAGELFFGEGSRLTVL.